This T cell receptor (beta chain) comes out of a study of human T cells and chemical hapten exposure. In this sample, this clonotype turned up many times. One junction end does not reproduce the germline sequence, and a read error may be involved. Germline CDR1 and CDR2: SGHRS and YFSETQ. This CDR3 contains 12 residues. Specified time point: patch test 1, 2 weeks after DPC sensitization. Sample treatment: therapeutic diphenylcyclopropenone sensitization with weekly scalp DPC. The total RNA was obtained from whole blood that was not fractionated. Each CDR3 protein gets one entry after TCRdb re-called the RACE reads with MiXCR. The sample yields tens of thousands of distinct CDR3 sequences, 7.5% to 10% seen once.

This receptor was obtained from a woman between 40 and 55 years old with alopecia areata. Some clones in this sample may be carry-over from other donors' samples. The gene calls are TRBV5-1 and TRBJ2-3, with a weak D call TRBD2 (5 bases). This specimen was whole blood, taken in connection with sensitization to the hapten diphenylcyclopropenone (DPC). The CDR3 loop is CASSLSGDTQYF. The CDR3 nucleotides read TGTGCCAGCAGCTTAAGCGGAGATACGCAGTATTTT.